Detailed here is one T cell receptor beta chain. Its antigen is unknown. Sequenced by immunoSEQ multiplex PCR; TCRdb stores in-frame clones only, minus some. The sample shows about 110,000 clones, over 85% of them seen only once. The data were taken from a study of T cell responses to AZD1222 COVID-19 vaccine. Findings of the study overall: Baseline testing showed seropositivity in only a handful of AZD1222 recipients. The donor cohort was predominantly white British with a female majority, and clonal diversity may have been underestimated. Distributed over spike, vaccine-associated CD4 TCRs predominated at 160-218 and 743-854. Only after the peak T cell response were repertoires sampled.

This sequence originates from an adult who received the AZD1222 COVID-19 vaccine. The sequencing here drew on peripheral blood, taken 28 days after the second AZD1222 dose.

The chain's CDR3 is CASSLTTNTEAFF. The DNA for the CDR3 is TGTGCCAGCAGTTTAACAACGAACACTGAAGCTTTCTTT. The V gene is TRBV6-2 or TRBV6-3, the J gene TRBJ1-1; D not resolved. Germline V gene lookup returns CDR1 MNHEY and CDR2 SVGEGT. The CDR3 sequence is 13 residues long. V gave up 4 bases and J gave up 1 base, with 7 bases separating them.